The next 18 T cell receptor beta chains were all read from a single sample in a study of long-term antiretroviral therapy in people with HIV. Running of the v3.0 immunoSEQ assay took place at survey level. The protocol was immunoSEQ multiplex PCR, while the TCRdb copy is restricted to in-frame clones and leaves out a portion. This table holds under 50,000 clones, about 94% found once. The source material was unsorted PBMCs, sampled about 9.1 years after starting antiretroviral therapy. The receptors here all came from a man aged 25-40 years with HIV.

The rearrangement uses TRBV29-1 and TRBJ1-2; D may be TRBD1 (5 bases). The length of the CDR3 is 13 residues. The germline V gene encodes CDR1 SQVTM and CDR2 ANQGSEA. V lost 3 bases to trimming and J lost 3 bases, with 11 bases between them. Written as DNA, the CDR3 is TGCAGCGTTGATATTGCAGGGCACTATGGCTACACCTTC. Its protein is CSVDIAGHYGYTF.

V is TRBV6-1 and J is TRBJ2-3, with TRBD2 matching over 14 bases. The CDR3 length is 13 residues. Trimming cost V 11 bases and J 6 bases; bases outside gene matches: 4. The germline gives CDR1 MNHNS, CDR2 SASEGT. CDR3: CAGRTSGRDTQYF. The CDR3 region has the DNA TGTGCCGGACGGACTAGCGGGAGGGATACGCAGTATTTT.

V and J are TRBV19 and TRBJ2-1; 9 bases line up with TRBD2. Per germline, CDR1 LNHDA and CDR2 SQIVND (reference sequence). CDR3 length equals 14 residues. V lost 10 bases and J lost 5; bases outside the gene matches: 9. CDR3 residues: CATLKRGAHNEQFF. CDR3 nucleotides: TGTGCCACCTTGAAGCGGGGGGCTCACAATGAGCAGTTCTTC.

This clone was observed a single time. The V gene is TRBV11-2, the J gene TRBJ2-2; 7 positions agree with TRBD1. This CDR3 is built from 17 residues. CDR1 SGHAT and CDR2 FQNNGV come from the germline V gene. V lost 5 bases and J lost 4; bases outside the gene matches: 13. The CDR3 sequence: CASSLTAGTAATGELFF. The CDR3 DNA follows: TGTGCCAGCAGCCTTACCGCCGGGACAGCGGCCACCGGGGAGCTGTTTTTT.

This chain connects TRBV11-2 to TRBJ2-3; the D call may be TRBD1 or TRBD2 (6 bases each). The ends were cut back, 5 bases at V and 0 bases at J, with 12 bases in the middle. Germline values: CDR1 SGHAT, CDR2 FQNNGV. There are 15 residues in the CDR3. This CDR3 reads CASSTRGPSTDTQYF. The CDR3 nucleotides are TGTGCCAGCAGCACCCGGGGGCCGAGCACAGATACGCAGTATTTT.

This chain joins TRBV29-1 and TRBJ2-2; D may correspond to TRBD1 or TRBD2 (6 bases each). V shed 5 bases and J shed 5 bases, with 12 bases lying between them. The CDR3 is 13 amino acids. Germline V gene sequence: CDR1 SQVTM, CDR2 ANQGSEA. The CDR3 here is CSVHTGRTGELFF. CDR3 bases: TGCAGCGTTCATACAGGGAGGACCGGGGAGCTGTTTTTT.

The chain combines TRBV27 with TRBJ1-2, with 10 nucleotides matching TRBD1. V shed 8 bases and J 4 bases; nucleotides not matched to a gene: 4. Germline V gives CDR1 MNHEY, CDR2 SMNVEV (reference sequence). This CDR3 has 13 amino acids. The CDR3 loop reads CASSRTGGYGYTF. The CDR3 DNA follows: TGTGCCAGCTCCCGGACAGGGGGCTATGGCTACACCTTC.

This clone was seen a single time. The rearrangement uses TRBV30 and TRBJ1-1, with 7 bases lining up with TRBD1. Germline loops: CDR1 GTSNPN, CDR2 SVGIG (reference sequence). CDR3 length equals 15 residues. V was pared by 2 bases and J by 2 bases, with 8 bases of the junction left unmatched. CDR3 sequence reads: CAWSPSTGTNTEAFF. The CDR3 coding sequence is TGTGCCTGGAGTCCCTCGACAGGGACAAACACTGAAGCTTTCTTT.

V usage is TRBV11-2 and J usage is TRBJ1-6; D unresolved. Germline-derived CDR1 and CDR2 are SGHAT and FQNNGV. The CDR3 spans 12 residues. V gave up 0 bases and J gave up 14 bases, with 8 bases separating them. CDR3 region: CASSLDRRALHF. CDR3 DNA sequence: TGTGCCAGCAGCTTAGATCGAAGAGCCCTCCACTTT. The full variable domain, completed using reference TRBV11-2 and TRBJ1-6, is EAGVAQSPRYKIIEKRQSVAFWCNPISGHATLYWYQQILGQGPKLLIQFQNNGVVDDSQLPKDRFSAERLKGVDSTLKIQPAKLEDSAVYLCASSLDRRALHFGNGTRLTVT.

The CDR3 region is CASSGYYGYTF. The CDR3, as DNA: TGTGCCAGCAGTGGTTACTATGGCTACACCTTC. V is TRBV25-1 and J is TRBJ1-2, with D unresolved. Trimming stripped 4 bases from V and 3 bases from J, with 3 bases between. There are 11 residues in the CDR3. Germline V CDR1 and CDR2: MGHDK, SYGVNS.

The V and J genes are TRBV7-6 and TRBJ1-1; the D is unclear. In germline, CDR1 is SGHVS, CDR2 FNYEAQ. Trimming cost V 5 bases and J 1 base, with 11 bases left between them. The CDR3 has 14 amino acids. The CDR3 reads CASSPWTENTEAFF. In nucleotides, the CDR3 is TGTGCCAGCAGCCCTTGGACTGAGAACACTGAAGCTTTCTTT.

V usage is TRBV27 and J usage is TRBJ1-1; 7 bases map to TRBD1. Germline CDR1 MNHEY, CDR2 SMNVEV (reference sequence). The trim removed 5 bases at V and 6 bases at J, leaving 3 bases unmatched. This CDR3 contains 12 residues. The CDR3, as DNA: TGTGCCAGCAGTCACAGGGGTGCTGAAGCTTTCTTT. It encodes CASSHRGAEAFF.

The V call is TRBV10-3, the J call TRBJ1-1, with a weak D call TRBD1 (6 bases). Trimming cost V 2 bases and J 9 bases, with 13 bases left between them. In germline, CDR1 is ENHRY, CDR2 SYGVKD. The CDR3 runs to 13 residues. CDR3 residues: CAISEQPGTQAFF. CDR3 coding DNA: TGTGCCATCAGTGAGCAACCCGGGACACAAGCTTTCTTT.

The chain has TRBV5-1 and TRBJ1-2; 7 bases map to TRBD1. This CDR3 is 13 amino acids long. Germline values: CDR1 SGHRS, CDR2 YFSETQ. The J segment lost 9 bases and the V segment lost 0 bases, leaving 5 bases of the junction unmatched. This CDR3 reads CASSLAGTERYTF. The DNA for the CDR3 is TGCGCCAGCAGCTTGGCCGGGACAGAACGCTACACCTTC.

The rearrangement uses TRBV27 and TRBJ1-1, with 7 bases fitting TRBD1. Germline CDR1 reads MNHEY; CDR2 reads SMNVEV (reference sequence). V shed 3 bases and J 1 base; nucleotides not matched to a gene: 2. This CDR3 spans 14 amino acids. The CDR3 DNA reads as TGTGCCAGCAGTTTCGACAGGGAGAACACTGAAGCTTTCTTT. Encoded protein: CASSFDRENTEAFF.

The V call is TRBV28, the J call TRBJ1-1; a weak D match, TRBD1 (6 bases). From germline, CDR1 is MDHEN and CDR2 SYDVKM. The CDR3 has 15 residues. Between the trimmed V and J ends, which lost 5 bases and 5 bases, there was a span of 18 bases. CDR3 loop: CASSRFRDIGTEAFF. CDR3 in DNA: TGTGCCAGCAGTAGATTCCGGGACATAGGGACTGAAGCTTTCTTT.

V and J are TRBV7-8 and TRBJ2-7; 8 bases map to TRBD2. Germline trimming cut 2 bases from V and 5 bases from J; bases unmatched to any gene: 2. Germline assignment: CDR1 SGHVS and CDR2 FQNEAQ. This CDR3 region has 13 residues. DNA for the CDR3: TGTGCCAGCAGCTTACGGCGGGGGGACGAGCAGTACGTC. Translating gives CASSLRRGDEQYV.

The V gene is TRBV5-1, the J gene TRBJ1-1, with D hard to call. Trimming cost V 0 bases and J 8 bases, with 11 bases left between them. Germline values: CDR1 SGHRS, CDR2 YFSETQ. The CDR3 has 13 residues. In DNA, the CDR3 is TGCGCCAGCAGCTTGGGGGTGGAAACCGAAGCTTTCTTT. This encodes CASSLGVETEAFF. The whole variable domain, remainder taken from reference TRBV5-1 and TRBJ1-1, is KAGVTQTPRYLIKTRGQQVTLSCSPISGHRSVSWYQQTPGQGLQFLFEYFSETQRNKGNFPGRFSGRQFSNSRSEMNVSTLELGDSALYLCASSLGVETEAFFGQGTRLTVV.